Presented here are 11 T cell receptor beta chains from one specimen sequenced in a study of early stage breast cancer tumors. Here immunoSEQ multiplex PCR was the method, and the copy in TCRdb shows in-frame clones only, minus some. Among some 72,000 clones listed, roughly three quarters were seen once. The specimen sequenced was blood. These receptors all stem from a person in their sixties with breast cancer.

CDR3 in DNA: TGCGCCAGCAGTCCAGGGGGCGGCTATGGCTACACCTTC. Translating it yields CASSPGGGYGYTF. The chain recombines TRBV10-1 with TRBJ1-2; TRBD1 matches 8 bases. Germline loops: CDR1 WNHNN, CDR2 SYGVQD (reference sequence). Trimming cost V 5 bases and J 4 bases; bases outside gene matches: 3. The CDR3 runs to 13 residues.

The rearrangement joins TRBV2 to TRBJ1-1; the D is unclear. Germline V gives CDR1 SNHLY, CDR2 FYNNEI. V was pared by 4 bases and J by 1 base, with 10 bases between. This CDR3 comprises 14 residues. The CDR3 spells CASSGRGWNTEAFF. The CDR3 bases are TGTGCCAGCAGTGGGCGTGGATGGAACACTGAAGCTTTCTTT.

This clone is a singleton in its sample. This chain links TRBV6-5 with TRBJ2-5; TRBD2 matches 7 bases. The V gene end was trimmed by 7 bases and the J gene end by 7 bases; junction bases not matched to a gene: 9. The germline V gene encodes CDR1 MNHEY and CDR2 SVGAGI. CDR3 size: 13 residues. CDR3 nucleotides: TGTGCCAGCACCCTCCCAGGGAGGGGGACCCAGTACTTC. Translation gives CASTLPGRGTQYF.

J is TRBJ1-2 and V is TRBV19; the D is unclear. This CDR3 has 13 residues. CDR1 LNHDA and CDR2 SQIVND come from the germline V gene (reference sequence). V lost 4 bases and J 5 bases, leaving 11 bases between the germline ends. The CDR3 DNA follows: TGTGCCAGTAGTACGGGCACGGGTTATGGCTACACCTTC. It is translated as CASSTGTGYGYTF.

This clone was detected a few times. This chain uses TRBV18 with TRBJ2-1, with D perhaps TRBD1 (5 bases). The V and J ends lost 6 bases and 8 bases respectively, with 23 bases between them. CDR3 size: 16 residues. Germline V lookup: CDR1 KGHSH, CDR2 LQKENI. The CDR3 coding sequence is TGTGCCAGCTCGCAGCAACAGAGCCTGGTAGGGGATGAGCAGTTCTTC. It specifies CASSQQQSLVGDEQFF. The entire variable domain, with the rest obtained from reference TRBV18 and TRBJ2-1, is as follows: NAGVMQNPRHLVRRRGQEARLRCSPMKGHSHVYWYRQLPEEGLKFMVYLQKENIIDESGMPKERFSAEFPKEGPSILRIQQVVRGDSAAYFCASSQQQSLVGDEQFFGPGTRLTVL.

This clone was observed a few times. The chain links TRBV5-6 to TRBJ2-7; D ambiguous. Germline loops: CDR1 SGHDT, CDR2 YYEEEE. With 0 bases removed from V and 5 bases from J, the gap between germline ends came to 9 bases. The CDR3 is 13 residues long. The CDR3 DNA is TGTGCCAGCAGCTTGGCCAGGCTCCACGAGCAGTACTTC. Its translation: CASSLARLHEQYF.

This clone appeared a single time. The CDR3 reads CASSLGTRGYNSPLHF. As DNA, the CDR3 is TGCGCCAGCAGCTTAGGGACCAGGGGCTATAATTCACCCCTCCACTTT. The V and J genes are TRBV5-1 and TRBJ1-6, with a possible D match to TRBD1 (6 bases). This CDR3 spans 16 amino acids. Trimming removed 2 bases at V and 3 bases at J, with 12 bases between. The V gene's germline CDR1 is SGHRS and CDR2 YFSETQ. Looking up the rest from reference TRBV5-1 and TRBJ1-6 gives the full variable domain: KAGVTQTPRYLIKTRGQQVTLSCSPISGHRSVSWYQQTPGQGLQFLFEYFSETQRNKGNFPGRFSGRQFSNSRSEMNVSTLELGDSALYLCASSLGTRGYNSPLHFGNGTRLTVT.

This chain's CDR3 is CASSLTSGSRYEQYF. The DNA of the CDR3 is TGTGCCAGCAGCCTAACTAGCGGGAGTAGGTACGAGCAGTACTTC. The chain links TRBV13 to TRBJ2-7, with 11 bases that match TRBD2. V lost 5 bases, J lost 4 bases, and 7 bases stayed unmatched. This CDR3 is built from 15 residues. CDR1 and CDR2 (germline): PRHDT, FYEKMQ (reference sequence).

The V gene is TRBV6-1, the J gene TRBJ2-1; 13 bases are shared with TRBD2. Unmatched junction bases numbered 2, after V lost 1 base and J lost 8 bases. Germline values: CDR1 MNHNS, CDR2 SASEGT. The CDR3 spans 15 residues. The CDR3 here is CASSEGTSGSDEQFF. CDR3 DNA sequence: TGTGCCAGCAGTGAAGGGACTAGCGGGAGTGATGAGCAGTTCTTC.

The chain recombines TRBV28 with TRBJ1-5, with 12 bases identical to TRBD1. There are 15 residues in the CDR3. Germline values: CDR1 MDHEN, CDR2 SYDVKM. Trimming took 6 bases from V and 3 from J; bases not matched to a gene: 3. CDR3 residues: CASSLGQGANQPQHF. The DNA of the CDR3 is TGTGCCAGCAGCCTGGGACAGGGGGCCAATCAGCCCCAGCATTTT.

The rearrangement links TRBV29-1 to TRBJ1-1; D might be TRBD1 (5 bases). This CDR3 region has 11 residues. Per the germline V gene, CDR1 is SQVTM and CDR2 is ANQGSEA. The germline V and J ends were trimmed by 3 bases and 7 bases, with 9 bases remaining between them. CDR3 protein: CSVEGGGEAFF. CDR3 nucleotide sequence: TGCAGCGTTGAGGGGGGGGGTGAAGCTTTCTTT.